The 10 T cell receptor beta chains listed next were all sequenced from one sample in a study of control samples from healthy donors and cancer patients. TCRdb keeps only in-frame clones here, not all; method: immunoSEQ multiplex PCR. This table holds 90,000 or so clones, approximately 91% found once. The sample consisted of blood. The receptor set was obtained from an older woman in good health.

The chain combines TRBV28 with TRBJ1-2, with D possibly being TRBD1 (5 bases). The CDR3 contains 12 residues. V dropped 11 bases and J dropped 8 bases, with 18 bases sitting between them. Germline assignment: CDR1 MDHEN and CDR2 SYDVKM. CDR3 sequence (DNA): TGTGCCCTTCAGTCCAAGAGGGGCGGCTACACCTTC. This translates into CALQSKRGGYTF.

The J gene is TRBJ2-2, the V gene TRBV7-9; TRBD1 might be the D (6 bases). Germline values: CDR1 SEHNR, CDR2 FQNEAQ (reference sequence). Trimming shortened V by 2 bases and J by 3 bases, and 16 bases separated the two germline ends. This CDR3 spans 17 amino acids. DNA of the CDR3: TGTGCCAGCAGCTTAAATTGGGCGGACAGTTACACCGGGGAGCTGTTTTTT. Translated, it gives CASSLNWADSYTGELFF.

The V call is TRBV5-4, the J call TRBJ2-5, with D possibly matching TRBD2 (6 bases). V dropped 4 bases and J dropped 1 base, with 11 bases sitting between them. CDR1 SGHNT and CDR2 YYREEE come from the germline V gene (reference sequence). This CDR3 has 14 residues. CDR3 residues: CASSGGVLQETQYF. CDR3 DNA: TGTGCCAGCAGCGGCGGGGTCCTCCAAGAGACCCAGTACTTC.

The gene calls are TRBV18 and TRBJ1-2, with D unclear. This CDR3 contains 16 residues. Between the trimmed V and J ends, which lost 2 bases and 2 bases, there was a span of 15 bases. Germline V gene sequence: CDR1 KGHSH, CDR2 LQKENI. The CDR3: CASSPSAAFGNYGYTF. The CDR3 bases are TGTGCCAGCTCACCATCGGCCGCCTTTGGGAACTATGGCTACACCTTC.

The chain is built from TRBV3-1 (or the pseudogene TRBV3-2) and TRBJ2-5; 9 bases map to TRBD2. This CDR3 region has 16 residues. Trimming at V came to 5 bases and at J to 0 bases, leaving 7 bases not matched to a gene. In germline, CDR1 is LGHDT, CDR2 YNNKEL (reference sequence). CDR3 DNA: TGTGCCAGCAGCTTGTACAGCGGGGGGTACCAAGAGACCCAGTACTTC. Translating gives CASSLYSGGYQETQYF.

This clone appeared a single time. V and J are TRBV9 and TRBJ2-5; possibly TRBD2 for D (5 bases). The germline CDR1 and CDR2 sequences are SGDLS and YYNGEE. CDR3 length: 15 residues. V was clipped by 6 bases and J by 4 bases, with 19 bases between them. CDR3 DNA: TGTGCCAGCACCCTGGGCGGGTCGATGGTAGAGACCCAGTACTTC. Translation gives CASTLGGSMVETQYF.

This clone has just one count. This chain connects TRBV28 to TRBJ1-2, with 10 bases matching TRBD1. The junction had 8 bases not matched to a gene; V was cut back by 4 bases and J by 6 bases. Germline-derived CDR1 and CDR2 are MDHEN and SYDVKM. The length of the CDR3 is 15 residues. CDR3 amino acids: CASSSAGTGVDGYTF. In nucleotides, the CDR3 is TGTGCCAGCAGTTCCGCCGGGACAGGGGTGGATGGCTACACCTTC.

The J gene is TRBJ2-2, the V gene TRBV7-2; 8 nucleotides agree with TRBD1. The V gene end was trimmed by 2 bases and the J gene end by 0 bases; junction bases not matched to a gene: 5. This CDR3 comprises 17 residues. CDR1 SGHTA and CDR2 FQGNSA come from the germline V gene. CDR3 protein: CASSLKSTGANTGELFF. The DNA for the CDR3 is TGTGCCAGCAGCTTAAAGTCGACAGGGGCGAACACCGGGGAGCTGTTTTTT. Looking up the rest from reference TRBV7-2 and TRBJ2-2 gives the full variable domain: GAGVSQSPSNKVTEKGKDVELRCDPISGHTALYWYRQSLGQGLEFLIYFQGNSAPDKSGLPSDRFSAERTGGSVSTLTIQRTQQEDSAVYLCASSLKSTGANTGELFFGEGSRLTVL.

The chain combines TRBV7-9 with TRBJ2-7, with TRBD2 as a possible D gene (5 bases). CDR3 size: 13 residues. CDR1 is SEHNR and CDR2 is FQNEAQ in the germline V gene (reference sequence). V gave up 6 bases and J gave up 1 base, with 10 bases separating them. Written as DNA, the CDR3 is TGTGCCAGCAGGCGTGGACTGTCCTACGAGCAGTACTTC. As protein: CASRRGLSYEQYF. The variable domain in full, with the rest retrieved from reference TRBV7-9 and TRBJ2-7, is DTGVSQNPRHKITKRGQNVTFRCDPISEHNRLYWYRQTLGQGPEFLTYFQNEAQLEKSRLLSDRFSAERPKGSFSTLEIQRTEQGDSAMYLCASRRGLSYEQYFGPGTRLTVT.

The V call is TRBV7-9, the J call TRBJ1-3; possible D gene TRBD1, 5 bases. Germline V gene lookup returns CDR1 SEHNR and CDR2 FQNEAQ (reference sequence). CDR3 length equals 16 residues. Trimming cost V 5 bases and J 0 bases, with 14 bases left between them. DNA of the CDR3: TGTGCCAGCAGCGTAGACAGTTTACACTCTGGAAACACCATATATTTT. Translating it yields CASSVDSLHSGNTIYF.